The 12 T cell receptor beta chains in this list originate from one sample, sequenced in a study of blood T cell repertoires in COVID-19. Sequenced by immunoSEQ multiplex PCR; TCRdb stores in-frame clones only, minus some. The sample lists 90,000 to 130,000 clones; approximately 86% were seen once. The sample consisted of peripheral blood. The origin of the receptors is a man between 40 and 49 years old with acute or convalescent COVID-19.

This chain links TRBV5-4 with TRBJ2-7; D may be TRBD2 (6 bases). Germline V gene data show CDR1 as SGHNT and CDR2 as YYREEE (reference sequence). This CDR3 region has 15 residues. V gave up 4 bases and J gave up 7 bases, with 21 bases separating them. CDR3 DNA: TGTGCCAGCAGCGAACGGGACTGGGCCCCCGGGGAGCAGTACTTC. This codes for CASSERDWAPGEQYF. The full variable domain, with the rest looked up from reference TRBV5-4 and TRBJ2-7, is ETGVTQSPTHLIKTRGQQVTLRCSSQSGHNTVSWYQQALGQGPQFIFQYYREEENGRGNFPPRFSGLQFPNYSSELNVNALELDDSALYLCASSERDWAPGEQYFGPGTRLTVT.

This clone was observed a single time. The rearrangement uses TRBV10-2 and TRBJ2-3; TRBD2 matches at 10 bases. The germline gives CDR1 WSHSY, CDR2 SAAADI. V lost 2 bases to trimming and J lost 10 bases; unmatched junction nucleotides: 9. This CDR3 has 15 residues. The CDR3 nucleotides are TGCGCCAGCAGTGAGGCTAGCGGGGGTTCGCAGGCGCAGTATTTT. It is translated as CASSEASGGSQAQYF.

The chain employs TRBV7-9 and TRBJ1-2, with D possibly matching TRBD1 (6 bases). The V end was cut by 5 bases, the J end by 4 bases, with 8 bases between. CDR3 length equals 12 residues. Germline V gene sequence: CDR1 SEHNR, CDR2 FQNEAQ (reference sequence). The CDR3 spells CASSGDTYGYTF. Written as DNA, the CDR3 is TGTGCCAGCAGCGGGGACACCTATGGCTACACCTTC. The whole variable domain, filled in from reference TRBV7-9 and TRBJ1-2, reads DTGVSQNPRHKITKRGQNVTFRCDPISEHNRLYWYRQTLGQGPEFLTYFQNEAQLEKSRLLSDRFSAERPKGSFSTLEIQRTEQGDSAMYLCASSGDTYGYTFGSGTRLTVV.

The chain links TRBV19 to TRBJ2-1; 16 bases agree with TRBD2. The CDR3 is 17 residues long. V lost 5 bases to trimming and J lost 8 bases; unmatched junction nucleotides: 9. Germline V lookup: CDR1 LNHDA, CDR2 SQIVND (reference sequence). CDR3 coding DNA: TGTGCCAGTAGTCCGACGGGACTAGCGGGAGGGCTGGATGAGCAGTTCTTC. This gives the protein CASSPTGLAGGLDEQFF.

The chain couples TRBV2 to TRBJ1-5; 8 bases match TRBD1. Germline lookup yields CDR1 SNHLY and CDR2 FYNNEI. The junction had 9 bases not matched to a gene; V was cut back by 6 bases and J by 2 bases. The CDR3 is made up of 16 amino acids. The CDR3 spells CASRAETGEGNQPQHF. For the CDR3, the DNA is TGTGCCAGCAGGGCAGAGACAGGGGAAGGCAATCAGCCCCAGCATTTT.

The chain uses TRBV19 and TRBJ1-1; 7 bases agree with TRBD1. Germline V gives CDR1 LNHDA, CDR2 SQIVND (reference sequence). The CDR3 runs to 15 residues. The V gene end was trimmed by 7 bases and the J gene end by 1 base; junction bases not matched to a gene: 9. CDR3 sequence reads: CASTQLGTANTEAFF. DNA for the CDR3: TGTGCCAGTACCCAGTTAGGGACAGCGAACACTGAAGCTTTCTTT.

V is TRBV5-1 and J is TRBJ1-1; a weak D match, TRBD1 (6 bases). Germline CDR1 is SGHRS and CDR2 is YFSETQ. With 4 bases removed from V and 7 bases from J, the gap between germline ends came to 20 bases. This CDR3 comprises 15 residues. CDR3 in amino acids: CASSPDPGTPGEAFF. The CDR3 DNA is TGCGCCAGCAGCCCCGACCCCGGGACACCGGGTGAAGCTTTCTTT.

The V and J genes are TRBV7-9 and TRBJ2-5, with 8 bases aligning to TRBD1. Germline V gene sequence: CDR1 SEHNR, CDR2 FQNEAQ (reference sequence). The CDR3 is made up of 18 amino acids. With V trimmed by 5 bases and J by 5 bases, 19 bases remained unmatched. The CDR3 bases are TGTGCCAGCAGCCCGCCACGGCTTACAGGGGGTTCTACGGAGACCCAGTACTTC. Its protein product is CASSPPRLTGGSTETQYF.

The chain employs TRBV5-1 and TRBJ2-3, with 14 bases fitting TRBD2. The CDR3 has 18 amino acids. The V segment lost 2 bases and the J segment 3 bases; nucleotides outside the gene matches: 8. Germline V gene data show CDR1 as SGHRS and CDR2 as YFSETQ. CDR3 loop: CASSFLGTSGRGTDTQYF. The DNA of the CDR3 is TGCGCCAGCAGCTTCTTGGGGACTAGCGGGAGAGGAACAGATACGCAGTATTTT. Drawing the rest from reference TRBV5-1 and TRBJ2-3, the complete variable domain is KAGVTQTPRYLIKTRGQQVTLSCSPISGHRSVSWYQQTPGQGLQFLFEYFSETQRNKGNFPGRFSGRQFSNSRSEMNVSTLELGDSALYLCASSFLGTSGRGTDTQYFGPGTRLTVL.

The V and J genes are TRBV5-4 and TRBJ2-2; TRBD1 matches 9 bases. Trimming took 3 bases from V and 8 from J; bases not matched to a gene: 5. The germline CDR1 and CDR2 sequences are SGHNT and YYREEE (reference sequence). The CDR3 consists of 14 residues. The CDR3 loop is CASSSGTGSGELFF. The CDR3 DNA is TGTGCCAGCAGCTCCGGGACAGGGTCTGGGGAGCTGTTTTTT.

The chain joins TRBV27 to TRBJ2-7; possible D gene TRBD1, 6 bases. This CDR3 comprises 13 residues. Germline V gives CDR1 MNHEY, CDR2 SMNVEV (reference sequence). Trimming removed 2 bases at V and 2 bases at J, with 7 bases between. The chain's CDR3 is CASSLPGAYEQYF. CDR3 bases: TGTGCCAGCAGTTTACCAGGGGCCTACGAGCAGTACTTC.

The CDR3 DNA follows: TGTGCCAGTTCGAGAGGGACTAGCGGGAGTCGGACCGGGGAGCTGTTTTTT. This sequence encodes CASSRGTSGSRTGELFF. The chain links TRBV19 to TRBJ2-2; 14 positions agree with TRBD2. The V gene end was trimmed by 8 bases and the J gene end by 5 bases; junction bases not matched to a gene: 10. CDR3 size: 17 residues. Germline-derived CDR1 and CDR2 are LNHDA and SQIVND (reference sequence).